Described below is a single T cell receptor (beta chain) sequence and its context. What this receptor recognizes is not known. Within one base of it there is no much larger clone, and no base qualities were kept. This sample was included in a study of blood T cell repertoires in COVID-19 (dated by TCRdb to 2020 to 2021). Notes on the research overall: The collaborator samples originated in the United States, Italy and Spain and spanned the acute and convalescent phases of COVID-19. The material from the prospective study consisted of cDNA or gDNA derived from T cells, B-cell-depleted T cells, or PBMCs. Deeply sampled blood TCRbeta repertoires from subjects exposed to, actively infected with, or recovered from COVID-19 were included in the dataset. The repertoires were released in a freely available public database meant as a resource for research on the immune response to SARS-CoV-2. Samples came from the ongoing ImmuneRACE study (first 160 participants) plus 1,254 subjects from 6 global collaborators. Nearly every sample came with metadata listing a de-identified subject ID, COVID-19 status, age in years and sex. Where available, HLA class I and class II types were taken from metadata supplied by the sample provider and were not determined by assay-based typing. Results the study describes overall, beyond this receptor: The quantity of clinical and demographic metadata differed by source and by participant and was supplied without curation.

TCRbeta CDR3 regions were amplified from genomic DNA by means of the immunoSEQ Assay, a bias-controlled multiplex PCR. In the original analysis: Within the assay, amplification of reference gene primers was used to estimate how many nucleated cells each sample contained. Sequence reads were collapsed and filtered to measure the absolute abundance of every unique TCRbeta CDR3 rearrangement. For each sample, productive Simpson clonality was calculated by taking the square root of Simpson's diversity index across productive rearrangements. Entries here come from immuneACCESS through TCRdb and include only in-frame sequences with V and J called. Some clones fail to appear in such tables; in the studies checked, an unresolved V gene covers under half of the shortfall, and the cause of the remainder is unknown. From that table come the V and J calls and clone size; the DNA was used to work out D and trimming. Present in this sample are roughly 300,000 clones, 80% to 95% of which were seen just once. The ten largest clones take up approximately 6.8% of the sample.

In Seattle, one collaborating source enrolled patients while the infection was active and tracked those patients longitudinally over the course of disease. The collaborating institutions used their own protocols to collect whole blood in K2EDTA tubes. Collaborator samples were shipped for TCRbeta analysis as frozen whole blood, isolated PBMCs, or DNA extracted from either sample type. Reading from cysteine to phenylalanine, the CDR3 counts 14 amino acids. Only CDR3 DNA remains: 42 bases, in frame from the first base. V is pared back by 4 bases and J by 4 bases, with 10 bases lying between the germline termini. CDR1 and CDR2 were assigned from the germline V gene (reference sequence) as MNHEY and SMNVEV.

The sequenced sample was peripheral blood. The source is a woman aged 25-40 years with COVID-19, enrolled during active disease. The chain uses TRBV27 and TRBJ2-2, and the D gene may be TRBD2, 6 bases matching. CDR3 protein: CASSWGDRTGELFF. The nucleotide sequence reads as follows: TGTGCCAGCAGTTGGGGGGATCGCACCGGGGAGCTGTTTTTT.